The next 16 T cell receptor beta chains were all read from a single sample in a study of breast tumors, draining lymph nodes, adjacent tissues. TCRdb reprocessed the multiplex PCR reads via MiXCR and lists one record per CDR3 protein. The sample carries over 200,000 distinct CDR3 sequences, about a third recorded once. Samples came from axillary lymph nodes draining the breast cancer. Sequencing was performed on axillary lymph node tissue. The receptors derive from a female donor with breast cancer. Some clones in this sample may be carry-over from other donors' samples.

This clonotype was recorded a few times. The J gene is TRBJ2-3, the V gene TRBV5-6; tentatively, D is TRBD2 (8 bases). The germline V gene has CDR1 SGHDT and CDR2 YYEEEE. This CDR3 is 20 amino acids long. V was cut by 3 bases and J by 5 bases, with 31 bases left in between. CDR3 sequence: CASSSPLAAGGSRGLDTQYF. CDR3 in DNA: TGTGCCAGCAGCTCCCCCCTCGCGGCGGGAGGTTCCAGGGGGTTAGATACGCAGTATTTT.

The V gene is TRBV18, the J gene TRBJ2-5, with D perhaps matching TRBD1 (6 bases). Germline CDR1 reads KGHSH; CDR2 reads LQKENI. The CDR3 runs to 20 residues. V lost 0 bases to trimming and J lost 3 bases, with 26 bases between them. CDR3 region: CASSPPLSLGAFTPKETQYF. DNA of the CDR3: TGTGCCAGCTCACCACCGTTATCCTTGGGGGCGTTCACCCCTAAAGAGACCCAGTACTTC.

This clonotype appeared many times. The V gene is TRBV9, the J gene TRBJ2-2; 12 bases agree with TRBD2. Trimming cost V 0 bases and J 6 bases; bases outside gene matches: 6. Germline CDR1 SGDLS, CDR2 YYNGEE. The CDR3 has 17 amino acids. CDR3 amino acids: CASSVGETSGSAGELFF. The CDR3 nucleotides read TGTGCCAGCAGCGTAGGGGAGACTAGCGGGAGCGCCGGGGAGCTGTTTTTT.

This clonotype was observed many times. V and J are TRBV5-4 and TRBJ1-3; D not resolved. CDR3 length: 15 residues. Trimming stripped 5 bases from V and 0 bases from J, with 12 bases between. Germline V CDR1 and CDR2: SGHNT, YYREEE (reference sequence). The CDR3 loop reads CASRADGSSGNTIYF. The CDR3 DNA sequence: TGTGCCAGCAGGGCGGACGGAAGCTCTGGAAACACCATATATTTT.

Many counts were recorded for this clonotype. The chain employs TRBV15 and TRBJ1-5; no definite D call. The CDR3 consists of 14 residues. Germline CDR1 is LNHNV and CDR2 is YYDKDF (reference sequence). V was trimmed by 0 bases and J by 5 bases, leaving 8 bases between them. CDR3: CATSRDSSYQPQHF. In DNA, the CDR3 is TGTGCCACCAGCAGAGATTCATCGTATCAGCCCCAGCATTTT.

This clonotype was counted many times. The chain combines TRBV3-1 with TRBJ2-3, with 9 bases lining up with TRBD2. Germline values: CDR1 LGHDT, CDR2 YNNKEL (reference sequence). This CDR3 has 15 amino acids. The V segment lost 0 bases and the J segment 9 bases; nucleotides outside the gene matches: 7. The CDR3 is CASSQDMAGGPTQYF. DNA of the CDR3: TGTGCCAGCAGCCAAGATATGGCGGGAGGGCCCACGCAGTATTTT.

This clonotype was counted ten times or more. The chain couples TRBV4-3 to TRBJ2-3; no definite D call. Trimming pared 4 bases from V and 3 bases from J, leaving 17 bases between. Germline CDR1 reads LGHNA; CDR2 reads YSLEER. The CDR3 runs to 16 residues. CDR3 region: CASSPLPHGVTDTQYF. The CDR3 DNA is TGCGCCAGCAGCCCCCTCCCCCACGGTGTTACAGATACGCAGTATTTT.

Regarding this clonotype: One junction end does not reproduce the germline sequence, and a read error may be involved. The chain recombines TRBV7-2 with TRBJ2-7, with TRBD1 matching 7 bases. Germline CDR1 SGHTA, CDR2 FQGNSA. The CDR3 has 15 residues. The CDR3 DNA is TGTGCCAGCAGCCCCGGGACAGTTAGCTCCTACGGGCAGCACTTC. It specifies CASSPGTVSSYGQHF.

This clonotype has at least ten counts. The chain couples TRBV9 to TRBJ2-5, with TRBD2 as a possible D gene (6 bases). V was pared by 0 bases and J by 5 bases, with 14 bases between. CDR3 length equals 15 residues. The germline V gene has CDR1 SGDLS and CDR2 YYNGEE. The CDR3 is CASSVVGGIGETQYF. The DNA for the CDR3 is TGTGCCAGCAGCGTAGTTGGAGGGATTGGGGAGACCCAGTACTTC.

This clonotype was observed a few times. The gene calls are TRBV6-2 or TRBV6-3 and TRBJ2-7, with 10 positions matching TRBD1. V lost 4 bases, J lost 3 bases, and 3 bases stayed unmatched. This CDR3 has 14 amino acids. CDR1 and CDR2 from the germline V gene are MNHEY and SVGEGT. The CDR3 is CASSSGTGVYEQYF. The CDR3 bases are TGTGCCAGCAGTTCCGGGACAGGGGTCTACGAGCAGTACTTC.

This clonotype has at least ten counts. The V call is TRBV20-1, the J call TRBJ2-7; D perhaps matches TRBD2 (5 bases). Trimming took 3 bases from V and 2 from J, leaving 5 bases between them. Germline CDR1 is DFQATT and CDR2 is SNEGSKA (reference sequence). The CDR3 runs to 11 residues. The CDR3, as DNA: TGCAGTGCTAGGACTACCTACGAGCAGTACTTC. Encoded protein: CSARTTYEQYF.

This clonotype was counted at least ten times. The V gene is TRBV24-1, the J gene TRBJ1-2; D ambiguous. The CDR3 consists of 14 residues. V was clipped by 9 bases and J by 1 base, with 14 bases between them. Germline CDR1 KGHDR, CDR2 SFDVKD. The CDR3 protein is CATLYFGFNYGYTF. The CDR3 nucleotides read TGTGCCACCTTGTATTTCGGGTTTAACTATGGCTACACCTTC.

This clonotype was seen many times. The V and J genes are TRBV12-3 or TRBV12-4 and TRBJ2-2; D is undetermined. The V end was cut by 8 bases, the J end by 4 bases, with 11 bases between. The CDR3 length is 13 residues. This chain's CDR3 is CASLKFSTGELFF. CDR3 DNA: TGTGCCAGCCTAAAGTTCAGCACCGGGGAGCTGTTTTTT.

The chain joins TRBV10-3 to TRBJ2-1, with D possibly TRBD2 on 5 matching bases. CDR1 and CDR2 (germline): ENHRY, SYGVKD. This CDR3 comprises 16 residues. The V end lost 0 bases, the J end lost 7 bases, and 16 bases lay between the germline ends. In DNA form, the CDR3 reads TGTGCCATCAGTGAGTCGATGGCGGGTGAGTGGAATGAGCAGTTCTTC. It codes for CAISESMAGEWNEQFF.

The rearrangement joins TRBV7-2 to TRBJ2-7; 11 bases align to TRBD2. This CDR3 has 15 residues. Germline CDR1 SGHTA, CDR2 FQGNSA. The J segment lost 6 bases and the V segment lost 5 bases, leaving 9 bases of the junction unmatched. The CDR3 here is CASSTATSGAFEQYF. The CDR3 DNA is TGTGCCAGCAGCACAGCGACTAGCGGGGCATTCGAGCAGTACTTC.

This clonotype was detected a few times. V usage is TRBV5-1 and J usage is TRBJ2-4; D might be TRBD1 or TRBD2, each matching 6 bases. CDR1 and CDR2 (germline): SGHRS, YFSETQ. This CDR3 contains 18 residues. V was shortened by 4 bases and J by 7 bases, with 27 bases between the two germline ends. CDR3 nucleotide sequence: TGCGCCAGCAGCCCCTTACGTTCGGACAGCGGGCGAGACAACATTCAGTACTTC. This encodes CASSPLRSDSGRDNIQYF. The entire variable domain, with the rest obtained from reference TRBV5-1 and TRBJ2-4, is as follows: KAGVTQTPRYLIKTRGQQVTLSCSPISGHRSVSWYQQTPGQGLQFLFEYFSETQRNKGNFPGRFSGRQFSNSRSEMNVSTLELGDSALYLCASSPLRSDSGRDNIQYFGAGTRLSVL.